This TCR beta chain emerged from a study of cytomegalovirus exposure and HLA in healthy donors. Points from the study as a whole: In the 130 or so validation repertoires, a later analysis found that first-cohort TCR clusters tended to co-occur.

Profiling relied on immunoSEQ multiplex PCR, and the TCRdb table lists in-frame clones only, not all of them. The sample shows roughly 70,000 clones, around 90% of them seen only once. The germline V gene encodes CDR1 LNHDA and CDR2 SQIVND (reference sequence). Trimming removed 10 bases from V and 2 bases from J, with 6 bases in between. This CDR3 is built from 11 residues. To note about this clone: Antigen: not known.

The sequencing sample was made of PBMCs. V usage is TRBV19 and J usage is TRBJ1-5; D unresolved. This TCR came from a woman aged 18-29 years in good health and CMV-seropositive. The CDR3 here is CAIGGNQPQHF. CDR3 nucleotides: TGTGCCATCGGGGGCAATCAGCCCCAGCATTTT.